The next 21 T cell receptor beta chains were all read from a single sample in a study of cytomegalovirus exposure and HLA in healthy donors (dated by TCRdb to the late 2010s). Libraries were constructed by the immunoSEQ multiplex PCR assay. The multiplex PCR relied on a mix of 60 forward primers for TCR Vbeta segments and 13 reverse primers for TCR Jbeta segments. TCRdb carries this immuneACCESS record with in-frame sequences only. Its versions omit some clonotypes, under half of them owing to an unresolved V gene in the studies checked, with the rest unexplained. This sample lists over 60,000 clones; roughly 70% were detected once. Roughly an eighth of the sample is held by the ten biggest clonotypes. The sequenced sample consisted of PBMCs. These receptor sequences come from a man in his sixties or seventies in good health and CMV-seronegative.

The gene calls are TRBV4-1 and TRBJ2-3; a weak D match, TRBD2 (6 bases). This CDR3 has 14 residues. CDR1 is MGHRA, CDR2 YSYEKL, per germline. V was pared by 4 bases and J by 8 bases, with 16 bases between. CDR3 region: CASSLLKAGGTQYF. CDR3 DNA: TGCGCCAGCAGCCTATTAAAGGCCGGGGGTACGCAGTATTTT.

This clone was observed a few times. This chain joins TRBV7-2 and TRBJ1-2; D is perhaps TRBD1 (6 bases). CDR1 and CDR2 (germline): SGHTA, FQGNSA. The CDR3 loop spans 16 amino acids. The V gene lost 4 bases and the J gene lost 8 bases, with 23 bases spanning the gap. CDR3 in DNA: TGTGCCAGCAGCTCATATGAGGGGGGGGACTCGATAGGCTACACCTTC. Its protein is CASSSYEGGDSIGYTF. The entire variable domain, with the rest obtained from reference TRBV7-2 and TRBJ1-2, is as follows: GAGVSQSPSNKVTEKGKDVELRCDPISGHTALYWYRQSLGQGLEFLIYFQGNSAPDKSGLPSDRFSAERTGGSVSTLTIQRTQQEDSAVYLCASSSYEGGDSIGYTFGSGTRLTVV.

J is TRBJ2-3 and V is TRBV5-1; tentatively, D is TRBD2 (7 bases). The CDR3 runs to 15 residues. V lost 6 bases to trimming and J lost 2 bases, with 16 bases between them. Germline V gene sequence: CDR1 SGHRS, CDR2 YFSETQ. The CDR3 region is CASTPREGVTDTQYF. CDR3 nucleotide sequence: TGCGCCAGCACCCCCAGGGAGGGGGTCACAGATACGCAGTATTTT.

The CDR3 nucleotides are TGTGCCAGCAGCTCCGCGTCCTTCGGCACAGATACGCAGTATTTT. It specifies CASSSASFGTDTQYF. The genes are TRBV5-5 and TRBJ2-3, with D unclear. V lost 3 bases and J lost 1, with 12 bases in between. The CDR3 extends over 15 amino acids. Germline CDR1 is SGHKS and CDR2 is YYEKEE (reference sequence).

The CDR3: CASSTTQVDYEQYF. The CDR3 DNA reads TGTGCCAGCTCCACGACACAGGTCGACTACGAGCAGTACTTC. The chain has TRBV5-4 and TRBJ2-7; D is possibly TRBD1 (5 bases). Germline V CDR1 and CDR2: SGHNT, YYREEE (reference sequence). This CDR3 is 14 amino acids long. Between the trimmed V and J ends, which lost 7 bases and 3 bases, there was a span of 17 bases.

The chain has TRBV27 and TRBJ2-3; a weak D match, TRBD2 (6 bases). Per germline, CDR1 MNHEY and CDR2 SMNVEV (reference sequence). The germline V and J ends were trimmed by 6 bases and 0 bases, with 10 bases remaining between them. This CDR3 is 14 amino acids long. The CDR3 loop reads CASSPGTSTDTQYF. CDR3 nucleotide sequence: TGTGCCAGCAGCCCGGGGACTAGCACAGATACGCAGTATTTT.

The chain employs TRBV5-1 and TRBJ2-7, with 9 bases matching TRBD1. CDR1 is SGHRS, CDR2 YFSETQ, per germline. V was clipped by 1 base and J by 6 bases; unmatched bases: 2. CDR3 length equals 13 residues. CDR3 bases: TGCGCCAGCAGCTTGAGGGACAGGGCCGAGCAGTACTTC. Translation: CASSLRDRAEQYF.

The chain has TRBV7-6 and TRBJ1-2, with 7 positions matching TRBD1. The germline V gene has CDR1 SGHVS and CDR2 FNYEAQ. With V trimmed by 1 base and J by 8 bases, 7 bases remained unmatched. The CDR3 contains 14 residues. The CDR3 nucleotides read TGTGCCAGCAGCTTAGACGCGACAGGGAGAGGCTACACCTTC. Amino acids: CASSLDATGRGYTF.

This rearrangement joins TRBV4-1 to TRBJ2-1, with TRBD2 identical over 12 bases. Germline-derived CDR1 and CDR2 are MGHRA and YSYEKL. The CDR3 length is 15 residues. After removal of 1 base from V and 9 bases from J, the junction contained 4 bases not matched to a gene. In DNA form, the CDR3 reads TGCGCCAGCAGCCAAGGACTAGCGGGGGTAGGTGAGCAGTTCTTC. Its translation: CASSQGLAGVGEQFF.

Only a few counts were recorded for this clone. V gene TRBV7-9 combines with J gene TRBJ1-2; no clear D. V was trimmed by 6 bases and J by 2 bases, leaving 16 bases between them. Germline-derived CDR1 and CDR2 are SEHNR and FQNEAQ (reference sequence). The CDR3 runs to 15 residues. CDR3 DNA sequence: TGTGCCAGCAGTTACACTTCAAGCGGCAACTATGGCTACACCTTC. Its protein product is CASSYTSSGNYGYTF.

The rearrangement uses TRBV9 and TRBJ2-2; the match to TRBD2 covers 9 bases. Germline CDR1 is SGDLS and CDR2 is YYNGEE. The CDR3 covers 15 residues. The V segment lost 6 bases and the J segment 5 bases; nucleotides outside the gene matches: 8. CDR3 DNA: TGTGCCAGCACTCCTAGCGGGGAGATGACCGGGGAGCTGTTTTTT. Its translation is CASTPSGEMTGELFF.

The chain couples TRBV6-1 to TRBJ1-3; D is ambiguous. Deletions cut 5 bases from V and 2 bases from J, with 7 bases between. Germline CDR1 and CDR2: MNHNS and SASEGT. This CDR3 is built from 13 residues. CDR3 in DNA: TGTGCCAGCAGTCCCACAGCTGGAAACACCATATATTTT. Residues: CASSPTAGNTIYF.

The chain employs TRBV7-6 and TRBJ1-4; D uncertain. The germline gives CDR1 SGHVS, CDR2 FNYEAQ. The CDR3 runs to 13 residues. The V end lost 3 bases, the J end lost 8 bases, and 10 bases lay between the germline ends. The CDR3 DNA sequence: TGTGCCAGCAGCTTTAACAGAAAGGAAAAACTGTTTTTT. Amino acids: CASSFNRKEKLFF. Drawing the rest from reference TRBV7-6 and TRBJ1-4, the complete variable domain is GAGVSQSPRYKVTKRGQDVALRCDPISGHVSLYWYRQALGQGPEFLTYFNYEAQQDKSGLPNDRFSAERPEGSISTLTIQRTEQRDSAMYRCASSFNRKEKLFFGSGTQLSVL.

The chain links TRBV6-1 to TRBJ1-2; TRBD1 aligns across 8 bases. V lost 3 bases and J lost 7; bases outside the gene matches: 4. Germline lookup yields CDR1 MNHNS and CDR2 SASEGT. The CDR3 covers 13 residues. The CDR3 protein is CASSDGTGRGYTF. CDR3 nucleotides: TGTGCCAGCAGTGACGGGACAGGTCGTGGCTACACCTTC.

This sequence joins TRBV6-5 and TRBJ1-2; 7 bases fit TRBD1. The CDR3 sequence is 15 residues long. V was pared by 8 bases and J by 0 bases, with 9 bases of the junction left unmatched. Germline V gives CDR1 MNHEY, CDR2 SVGAGI. This chain's CDR3 is CASRKSGGSNYGYTF. The CDR3 region has the DNA TGTGCCAGCCGCAAATCAGGGGGGTCTAACTATGGCTACACCTTC.

This sequence joins TRBV18 and TRBJ1-1, with D tentatively TRBD1 (6 bases). Deletions cut 4 bases from V and 1 base from J, with 10 bases between. Germline CDR1 is KGHSH and CDR2 is LQKENI. CDR3 length: 14 residues. The chain's CDR3 is CASSLTGTNTEAFF. CDR3 nucleotides: TGTGCCAGCTCACTCACAGGGACGAACACTGAAGCTTTCTTT.

The chain joins TRBV11-2 to TRBJ2-7, with 11 bases fitting TRBD2. The CDR3 has 16 amino acids. V lost 3 bases and J lost 5; bases outside the gene matches: 9. Germline-derived CDR1 and CDR2 are SGHAT and FQNNGV. The CDR3, as DNA: TGTGCCAGCAGCTTCGAAATAGCGGGAGGGAGGGACGAGCAGTACTTC. This gives the protein CASSFEIAGGRDEQYF.

The CDR3 region is CASSQGARLAAEQYF. DNA of the CDR3: TGTGCCAGCAGCCAAGGCGCGAGACTAGCAGCCGAGCAGTACTTC. This chain joins TRBV7-9 and TRBJ2-7; 7 bases agree with TRBD2. The CDR3 contains 15 residues. V lost 5 bases, J lost 6 bases, and 13 bases stayed unmatched. CDR1 and CDR2 from the germline V gene are SEHNR and FQNEAQ (reference sequence).

The V gene is TRBV6-4, the J gene TRBJ2-3; TRBD2 is a possible D gene (6 bases). Trimming left V 4 bases short and J 1 base short, with 12 bases between. This CDR3 contains 15 residues. Germline values: CDR1 MRHNA, CDR2 SNTAGT. CDR3 coding DNA: TGTGCCAGCAGTGCCAAAAGCGGGCGCACAGATACGCAGTATTTT. Translated: CASSAKSGRTDTQYF.

The chain is built from TRBV5-1 and TRBJ1-1, with D uncertain. Trimming shortened V by 2 bases and J by 4 bases, and 6 bases separated the two germline ends. In germline, CDR1 is SGHRS, CDR2 YFSETQ. The CDR3 covers 12 residues. The CDR3 reads CASSLRGTEAFF. The CDR3 DNA sequence: TGCGCCAGCAGCTTACGGGGCACTGAAGCTTTCTTT.

The rearrangement links TRBV6-5 to TRBJ2-7, with D perhaps matching TRBD1 (8 bases). The V and J ends lost 7 bases and 7 bases respectively, with 17 bases between them. Germline CDR1 MNHEY, CDR2 SVGAGI. The CDR3 runs 13 residues. The CDR3 bases are TGTGCCAGCATAGGGAACAGGGGGGGAGAGCAGTACTTC. This codes for CASIGNRGGEQYF.